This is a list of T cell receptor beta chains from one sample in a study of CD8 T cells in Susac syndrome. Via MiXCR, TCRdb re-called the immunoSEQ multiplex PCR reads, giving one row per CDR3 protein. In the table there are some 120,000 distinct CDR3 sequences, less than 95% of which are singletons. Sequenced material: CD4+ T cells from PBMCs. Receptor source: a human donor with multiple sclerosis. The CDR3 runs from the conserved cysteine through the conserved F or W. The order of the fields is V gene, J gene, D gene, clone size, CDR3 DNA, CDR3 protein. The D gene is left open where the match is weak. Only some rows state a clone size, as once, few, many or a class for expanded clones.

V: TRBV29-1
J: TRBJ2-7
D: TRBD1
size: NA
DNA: TGCAGCGTTGAGGGTCTCGGGACAGGGGGCGCTTCTTACGAGCAGTACTTC
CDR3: CSVEGLGTGGASYEQYF

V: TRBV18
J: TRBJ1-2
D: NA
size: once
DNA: TGTGCCAGCTCACCATACACCTCGGGGGACGGCTACACCTTC
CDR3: CASSPYTSGDGYTF

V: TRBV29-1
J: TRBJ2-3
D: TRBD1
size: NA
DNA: TGCAGCGTCCAATCAGGGGGCGGAACAGATACGCAGTATTTT
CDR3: CSVQSGGGTDTQYF

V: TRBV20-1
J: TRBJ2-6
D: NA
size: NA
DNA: TGCAGTGCTAGCTCAGGGACCGGGGCCAACGTCCTGACTTTC
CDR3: CSASSGTGANVLTF

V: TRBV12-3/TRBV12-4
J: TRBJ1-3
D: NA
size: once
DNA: TGTGCCAGCAGCATAGGGACACCTTCTGGAAACACCATATATTTT
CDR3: CASSIGTPSGNTIYF

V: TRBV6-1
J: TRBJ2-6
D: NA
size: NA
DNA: TGTGCCAGCACTCCCGGGATGGCTGGGGCCAACGTCCTGACTTTC
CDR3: CASTPGMAGANVLTF

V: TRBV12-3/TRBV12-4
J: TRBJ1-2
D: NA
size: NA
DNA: TGTGCCAGCCGACCGGGGGGGTTTGGAGGTGGTGGCTACACCTTC
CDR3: CASRPGGFGGGGYTF

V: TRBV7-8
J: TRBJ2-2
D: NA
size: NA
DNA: TGTGCCAGCAGCCCGAACAGACAAGCCTCGAACACCGGGGAGCTGTTTTTT
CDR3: CASSPNRQASNTGELFF

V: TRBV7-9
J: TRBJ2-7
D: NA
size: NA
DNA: TGTGCCAGCAGTTTCTCTGACTACGAGCAGTACTTC
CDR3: CASSFSDYEQYF

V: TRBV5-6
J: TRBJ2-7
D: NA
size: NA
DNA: TGTGCCAGCAGCCTAGTGTATCTCACCTACGAGCAGTACTTC
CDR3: CASSLVYLTYEQYF

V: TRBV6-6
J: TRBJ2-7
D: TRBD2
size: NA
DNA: TGTGCCAGCAGTTACTCCGGCGGGAGCTCCTACGAGCAGTACTTC
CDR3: CASSYSGGSSYEQYF

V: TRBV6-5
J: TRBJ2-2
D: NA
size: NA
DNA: TGTGCCAGCAGCATCGGCACCGGGGAGCTGTTTTTT
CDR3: CASSIGTGELFF

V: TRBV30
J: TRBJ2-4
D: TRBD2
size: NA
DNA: TGTGCCGTCGGGAGGGACTCCTTAGCCAAAAACATTCAGTACTTC
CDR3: CAVGRDSLAKNIQYF

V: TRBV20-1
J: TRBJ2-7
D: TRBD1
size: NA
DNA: TGCAGTGCTATGGACAGGAAAGAGCTTCTTACCTACGAGCAGTACTTC
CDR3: CSAMDRKELLTYEQYF

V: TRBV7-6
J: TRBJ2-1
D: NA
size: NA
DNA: TGTGCCAGCAGCTTAAGGGAAGGGGGAACCTACAATGAGCAGTTCTTC
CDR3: CASSLREGGTYNEQFF

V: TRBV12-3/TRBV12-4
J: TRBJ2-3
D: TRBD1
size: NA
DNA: TGTGCCAGCAGTCCTCGTCTGGACAGGGGAGACACAGATACGCAGTATTTT
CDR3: CASSPRLDRGDTDTQYF

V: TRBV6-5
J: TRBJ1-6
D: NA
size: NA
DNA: TGTGCCAGCAGTTTCGACAGGCCCTCCTATAATTCACCCCTCCACTTT
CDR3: CASSFDRPSYNSPLHF

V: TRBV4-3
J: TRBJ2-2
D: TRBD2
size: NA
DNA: TGCGCCAGCAGCCAAGAGGGAGGGGTGGGCCCCGGGGAGCTGTTTTTT
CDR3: CASSQEGGVGPGELFF

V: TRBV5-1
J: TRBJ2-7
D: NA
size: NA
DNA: TGCGCCAGCAGCTTGCCAGGGACTCAAACCTACGAGCAGTACTTC
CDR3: CASSLPGTQTYEQYF

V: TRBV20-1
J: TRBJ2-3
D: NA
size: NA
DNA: TGCAGTGCTAGCGGAGATCGGTCAGGTTCAGATACGCAGTATTTT
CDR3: CSASGDRSGSDTQYF

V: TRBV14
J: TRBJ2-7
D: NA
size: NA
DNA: TGTGCCAGCAGCCGACAACCTGGGGCCCTCGAGCAGTACTTC
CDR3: CASSRQPGALEQYF

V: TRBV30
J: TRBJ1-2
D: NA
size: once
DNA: TGTGCCTGGAGTTTCGGTCTAGCTAACTATGGCTACACCTTC
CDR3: CAWSFGLANYGYTF

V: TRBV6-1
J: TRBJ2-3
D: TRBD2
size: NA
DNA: TGTGCCAGCACAAGCGGGAGTAGTTCCACAGATACGCAGTATTTT
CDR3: CASTSGSSSTDTQYF

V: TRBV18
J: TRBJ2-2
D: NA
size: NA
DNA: TGTGCCAGCTCACCCGGGACGGCGAACACCGGGGAGCTGTTTTTT
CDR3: CASSPGTANTGELFF

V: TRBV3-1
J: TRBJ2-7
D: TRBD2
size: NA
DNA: TGTGCCAGCAGCCACCCCGCTAGCGGGCCGTACGAGCAGTACTTC
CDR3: CASSHPASGPYEQYF

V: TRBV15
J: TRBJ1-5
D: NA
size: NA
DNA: TGTGCCACCAGCAGAGATGTAGGGAATCAGCCCCAGCATTTT
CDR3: CATSRDVGNQPQHF

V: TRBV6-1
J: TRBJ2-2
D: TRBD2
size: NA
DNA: TGTGCCAGCAGAAAAGGGAGGGAAGAAACCGGGGAGCTGTTTTTT
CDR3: CASRKGREETGELFF

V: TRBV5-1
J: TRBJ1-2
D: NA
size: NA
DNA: TGCGCCAGCAGCGCTACCCCGGGACTGAGGAACTATGGCTACACCTTC
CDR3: CASSATPGLRNYGYTF

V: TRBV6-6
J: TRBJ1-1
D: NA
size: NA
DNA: TGTGCCAGCAGCCGAATAGGGGTTGAGACTGAAGCTTTCTTT
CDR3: CASSRIGVETEAFF

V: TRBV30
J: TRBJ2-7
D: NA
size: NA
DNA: TGTGCCTGGAGTGGAGTCCGGGGCTCCATCTACGAGCAGTACTTC
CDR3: CAWSGVRGSIYEQYF

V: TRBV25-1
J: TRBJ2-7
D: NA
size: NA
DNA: TGTGCCAGCAGTGCCCGGGGGCTGTTCGAGCAGTACTTC
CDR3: CASSARGLFEQYF

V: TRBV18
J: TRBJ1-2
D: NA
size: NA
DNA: TGTGCCAGCTCACCAGCGGATGGCTACACCTTC
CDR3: CASSPADGYTF

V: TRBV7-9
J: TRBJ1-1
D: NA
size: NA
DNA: TGTGCCAGCAGCTTAGGGGAACTGGTTTACACTGAAGCTTTCTTT
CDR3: CASSLGELVYTEAFF

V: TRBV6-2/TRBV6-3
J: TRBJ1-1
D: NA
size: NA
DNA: TGTGCCAGCAGTTTTCGGGGGATGGGCACTGAAGCTTTCTTT
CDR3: CASSFRGMGTEAFF

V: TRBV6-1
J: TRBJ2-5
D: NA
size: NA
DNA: TGTGCCAGCAACCGAGGGGACTCCCAAGAGACCCAGTACTTC
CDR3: CASNRGDSQETQYF

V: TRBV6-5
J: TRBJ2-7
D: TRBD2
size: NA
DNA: TGTGCCAGCAGTTACAGGGCTAGCGGGAGGCCAACCTTCTACGAGCAGTACTTC
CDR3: CASSYRASGRPTFYEQYF

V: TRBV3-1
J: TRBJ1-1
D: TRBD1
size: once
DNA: TGTGCCAGCAGCCGACAGGGGGCCCTTGAAGCTTTCTTT
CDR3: CASSRQGALEAFF

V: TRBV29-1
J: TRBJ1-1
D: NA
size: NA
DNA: TGCAGCGCCATCGACACCTACACTGAAGCTTTCTTT
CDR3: CSAIDTYTEAFF

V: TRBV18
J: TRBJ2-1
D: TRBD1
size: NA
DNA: TGTGCCAGCTCACCACCGGGACAGGGAATGTCCAATGAGCAGTTCTTC
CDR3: CASSPPGQGMSNEQFF

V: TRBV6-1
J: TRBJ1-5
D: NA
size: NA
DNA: TGTGCCAGCAGTGAAGCAGGCCTGGGAACCCAGCATTTT
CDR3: CASSEAGLGTQHF

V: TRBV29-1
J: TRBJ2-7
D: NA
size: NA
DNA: TGCAGCGTTGGGGCAACCTCATCATCTATTTCCTACGAGCAGTACTTC
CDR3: CSVGATSSSISYEQYF

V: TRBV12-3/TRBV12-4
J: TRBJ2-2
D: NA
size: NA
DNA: TGTGCCAGCAGTTTAAGGGATGACACCGGGGAGCTGTTTTTT
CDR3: CASSLRDDTGELFF

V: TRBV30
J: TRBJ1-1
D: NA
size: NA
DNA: TGTGCCTGGAGTGGGATAGGCAATGAAGCTTTCTTT
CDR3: CAWSGIGNEAFF